One T cell receptor beta chain is described in this entry. Its target is unknown. The CDR3 is 14 amino acids. Trimming shortened V by 0 bases and J by 3 bases, and 9 bases separated the two germline ends. Germline assignment: CDR1 KGHSH and CDR2 LQKENI. Every patient had relapsed following autologous stem cell transplantation, and cohorts differed in brentuximab vedotin exposure. The data belong to a study of PD-1 blockade in classical Hodgkin lymphoma. The study's findings and limits: The baseline diversity of complete responders showed similarity to that of newly diagnosed patients.

Sequenced by immunoSEQ multiplex PCR; TCRdb stores in-frame clones only, minus some. Of roughly 97,000 clones listed, over 80% are singletons. Sequencing was performed on peripheral blood mononuclear cells (PBMCs), taken at baseline. The source of this sequence is a human donor with classical Hodgkin lymphoma. V usage is TRBV18 and J usage is TRBJ2-7; tentatively, D is TRBD2 (6 bases). CDR3 loop: CASSPPASVYEQYF. The CDR3 coding sequence is TGTGCCAGCTCACCACCCGCTAGCGTCTACGAGCAGTACTTC.